This TCR beta chain is drawn from a study of OX40 agonist ivuxolimab in advanced cancers. General notes on the study: Ivuxolimab, which targeted the costimulatory receptor OX40 (CD134), was an agonistic, fully human IgG2 monoclonal antibody. Patients were allowed to have had prior anti-PD-1, anti-PD-L1 or anti-CTLA-4 therapy, and around 40% of the dose-escalation patients had previously received checkpoint inhibitors. The paper reports the monotherapy dose-escalation portion (N of about 56 patients) of the phase I ivuxolimab trial. Peripheral TCRbeta sequencing was intended to test whether TCR sequence diversity was altered and clonal T-cell expansion was caused by ivuxolimab. Among the approximately 54 dose-escalation patients, some 20 had hepatocellular carcinoma, roughly 15 melanoma, 9 renal cell carcinoma and 9 head and neck cancer. In the dose-escalation cohort, 82.7% of patients were male, and the mean age was around 60 years, with a range of about 20 to 90. Partial responses occurred in three dose-escalation patients, of whom one had hepatocellular carcinoma and two had cutaneous melanoma. Intravenous ivuxolimab was administered to patients every 2 weeks at six dose levels: 0.01, 0.1, 0.3, 1.5, 3 and 10 mg/kg.

For this chain, trimming is 3 bases at the V end and 2 bases at the J end, and the number of junction bases without a gene match is 8. The germline V gene (reference sequence) provides CDR1 WNHNN and CDR2 SYGVQD. The CDR3, from cysteine to phenylalanine, totals 16 residues. Only the CDR3 region is kept as DNA, spanning 48 bases read in frame from base 1. The paper's findings and limits, for the study overall: Low levels of normalized T-cell clonal expansion were also shown by some nonresponding patients. In the 0.1-3.0 mg/kg groups, partial responders had among the lowest normalized peripheral clonal expansion, particularly in CD8+ T cells. The antigen specificity of the peripheral T cells that underwent clonal expansion was not determined. On average, CD8+ T cells showed more expanded clones than CD4+ T cells after ivuxolimab. At doses of 0.1 to 3.0 mg/kg, clonal expansion of both CD4+ and CD8+ blood T cells was observed from baseline to week 6.

Remarks on this clone: Its binding antigen is unknown. The input lacks base qualities; no much larger clone sits a single base away.

The trial excluded patients who had a history of autoimmune disease or who were on systemic immunosuppression. Peripheral blood for TCR sequencing was drawn from every dose cohort at baseline, at cycle 4 day 1 and at cycle 7 day 1. The samples were drawn from a first-in-human, open-label, multicenter phase I dose-escalation trial of ivuxolimab. Adults with locally advanced or metastatic melanoma, renal cell carcinoma, hepatocellular carcinoma or head and neck squamous cell carcinoma were enrolled in the trial. Before TCR sequencing, CD4+ T cells and CD8+ T cells from peripheral blood were sorted into separate populations. Genomic DNA was extracted from sorted cells for sequencing of the TCRbeta CDR3 region. TCRbeta CDR3 regions were sequenced using the immunoSEQ Assay. Entries here come from immuneACCESS through TCRdb and include only in-frame sequences with V and J called. Some clones fail to appear in such tables; in the studies checked, an unresolved V gene covers under half of the shortfall, and the cause of the remainder is unknown. The sample yields around 86,000 clones; about 88% were counted once. The ten biggest clones cover under 0.4% of the sample.

Source: CD4+ or CD8+ T cells sorted from blood, taken in a trial of the OX40 agonist ivuxolimab. The chain is made from TRBV10-1 and TRBJ2-5; 8 central bases correspond to TRBD2. The sequence was collected from an adult with an advanced solid tumor such as melanoma, head and neck, liver or kidney cancer. The CDR3: CASSEIGASGQETQYF. The nucleotide sequence is given as TGCGCCAGCAGTGAAATTGGGGCTAGCGGGCAAGAGACCCAGTACTTC.